This TCR beta chain emerged from a study of naive and memory T cell subsets. This clonotype has only a few counts. Ligated cDNA underwent four rounds of PCR with nested alpha and beta constant region primers and SP2. TCRdb independently ran MiXCR on the 5' RACE reads; one entry per CDR3 protein. Here the sample spans 55,000 to 70,000 distinct CDR3 sequences, more than 7% being singletons. A UMI-containing oligonucleotide was joined by 3' ligation to the TCR cDNA template. Adult healthy volunteers gave 2.5 ml peripheral blood for whole-blood RNA. The V gene's germline CDR1 is LNHDA and CDR2 SQIVND (reference sequence). Trimming removed 6 bases from V and 2 bases from J, with 15 bases in between. This CDR3 is built from 15 residues.

The clonotype comes from a male donor in good health. The chain couples TRBV19 to TRBJ2-3; D possibly uses TRBD1 or TRBD2 (5 bases each). DNA of the CDR3: TGTGCCAGTAGCTCGTCCGGGACCGCCACAGATACGCAGTATTTT. Translated, it gives CASSSSGTATDTQYF. Filled out from reference TRBV19 and TRBJ2-3, the complete variable domain reads DGGITQSPKYLFRKEGQNVTLSCEQNLNHDAMYWYRQDPGQGLRLIYYSQIVNDFQKGDIAEGYSVSREKKESFPLTVTSAQKNPTAFYLCASSSSGTATDTQYFGPGTRLTVL.